This passage covers 21 T cell receptor beta chains from one sample sequenced in a study of cytomegalovirus exposure and HLA in healthy donors. The PCR ran on 60 Vbeta and 13 Jbeta primers. Clones were sequenced by immunoSEQ multiplex PCR, and TCRdb holds only the in-frame ones, with some missing. The sample includes about 160,000 clones, about 77% of them seen just once. The material sequenced was PBMCs. The source is a woman aged 40-49 years in good health and CMV-seropositive.

CDR3: CASRTQGNEQYF. The CDR3 nucleotides read TGTGCCAGCAGGACCCAGGGGAACGAGCAGTACTTC. The chain is built from TRBV6-5 and TRBJ2-7; a weak D match, TRBD1 (6 bases). Germline loops: CDR1 MNHEY, CDR2 SVGAGI. Trimming took off 6 bases at V and 5 bases at J, with 11 bases between the two ends. The CDR3 sequence is 12 residues long.

In this sample, this clone turned up once. This rearrangement joins TRBV19 to TRBJ2-7; 7 nucleotides agree with TRBD1. Germline CDR1 LNHDA, CDR2 SQIVND (reference sequence). The CDR3 is made up of 14 amino acids. After removal of 1 base from V and 0 bases from J, the junction contained 0 bases not matched to a gene. The CDR3 sequence is CASSIGDSSYEQYF. The CDR3 DNA sequence: TGTGCCAGTAGTATAGGGGACAGCTCCTACGAGCAGTACTTC.

The table lists this clone with a few counts. The chain couples TRBV4-2 to TRBJ2-1; a weak D match, TRBD2 (6 bases). Germline CDR1 is LGHNA and CDR2 is YNFKEQ. CDR3 length: 16 amino acids. The ends were cut back, 3 bases at V and 0 bases at J, with 12 bases in the middle. The CDR3 DNA reads TGTGCCAGCAGCCAGGGTTTAGCGGTCTCCTACAATGAGCAGTTCTTC. This encodes CASSQGLAVSYNEQFF.

This clone was counted a single time. This rearrangement joins TRBV5-1 to TRBJ2-2, with 7 nucleotides matching TRBD1. CDR1 SGHRS and CDR2 YFSETQ come from the germline V gene. The CDR3 has 14 residues. Trimming cost V 3 bases and J 7 bases; bases outside gene matches: 6. The CDR3, as DNA: TGCGCCAGCAGCTCTTCGACAGGGAGCGGGGAGCTGTTTTTT. It specifies CASSSSTGSGELFF.

The chain joins TRBV19 to TRBJ2-1, with 7 bases identical to TRBD1. CDR1 and CDR2 from the germline V gene are LNHDA and SQIVND (reference sequence). The CDR3 has 14 residues. Trimming cost V 10 bases and J 0 bases; bases outside gene matches: 6. CDR3 DNA: TGTGCCACCCAGGACAGGAGCTCCTACAATGAGCAGTTCTTC. Encoded protein: CATQDRSSYNEQFF.

The rearrangement links TRBV7-9 to TRBJ2-7; TRBD2 agrees at 8 bases. CDR1 SEHNR and CDR2 FQNEAQ come from the germline V gene (reference sequence). The CDR3 runs to 16 residues. With V trimmed by 5 bases and J by 5 bases, 14 bases remained unmatched. CDR3 nucleotides: TGTGCCAGCAGCCTCGAGAGGGGCGGGAGGCCCCACGAGCAGTACTTC. Its translation: CASSLERGGRPHEQYF.

The rearrangement links TRBV30 to TRBJ1-1; 7 bases line up with TRBD1. The CDR3 loop spans 12 amino acids. Germline trimming cut 1 base from V and 4 bases from J; bases unmatched to any gene: 0. Per the germline V gene, CDR1 is GTSNPN and CDR2 is SVGIG (reference sequence). Here the CDR3 reads CAWSGQGTEAFF. The DNA for the CDR3 is TGTGCCTGGAGTGGACAGGGCACTGAAGCTTTCTTT. Supplemented by reference TRBV30 and TRBJ1-1, the full variable domain reads SQTIHQWPATLVQPVGSPLSLECTVEGTSNPNLYWYRQAAGRGLQLLFYSVGIGQISSEVPQNLSASRPQDRQFILSSKKLLLSDSGFYLCAWSGQGTEAFFGQGTRLTVV.

The chain has TRBV4-3 and TRBJ2-7, with D possibly TRBD2 on 5 matching bases. Between the trimmed V and J ends, which lost 1 base and 0 bases, there was a span of 10 bases. The CDR3 sequence is 15 residues long. In germline, CDR1 is LGHNA, CDR2 YSLEER. CDR3 coding DNA: TGCGCCAGCAGCCAAGCTGCGGGTGTCTCCTACGAGCAGTACTTC. Its protein is CASSQAAGVSYEQYF.

V gene TRBV6-6 combines with J gene TRBJ2-4, with D tentatively TRBD2 (7 bases). The ends were cut back, 2 bases at V and 5 bases at J, with 10 bases in the middle. This CDR3 is built from 14 residues. Germline lookup yields CDR1 MNHNY and CDR2 SVGAGI (reference sequence). CDR3 in DNA: TGTGCCAGCAGTTACACGGGGGGCGAAAACATTCAGTACTTC. Amino acids: CASSYTGGENIQYF.

The chain uses TRBV9 and TRBJ2-5; TRBD2 matches at 7 bases. Trimming removed 0 bases from V and 1 base from J; junction bases left unmatched: 9. In germline, CDR1 is SGDLS, CDR2 YYNGEE. This CDR3 region has 17 residues. CDR3: CASSVGERGGLQETQYF. CDR3 DNA sequence: TGTGCCAGCAGCGTAGGGGAGCGGGGCGGACTCCAAGAGACCCAGTACTTC.

The chain recombines TRBV19 with TRBJ2-5, with 12 nucleotides matching TRBD1. The germline gives CDR1 LNHDA, CDR2 SQIVND (reference sequence). This CDR3 is 16 amino acids long. Germline trimming cut 4 bases from V and 5 bases from J; bases unmatched to any gene: 8. CDR3 nucleotide sequence: TGTGCCAGTAGTAGTCCGGGACAGGGGGCAGGGGAGACCCAGTACTTC. Protein: CASSSPGQGAGETQYF. Based on the CDR3 plus reference TRBV19 and TRBJ2-5, the full variable domain is DGGITQSPKYLFRKEGQNVTLSCEQNLNHDAMYWYRQDPGQGLRLIYYSQIVNDFQKGDIAEGYSVSREKKESFPLTVTSAQKNPTAFYLCASSSPGQGAGETQYFGPGTRLLVL.

This clone was seen only once. The chain uses TRBV6-6 and TRBJ1-1; 7 nucleotides match TRBD1. Germline lookup yields CDR1 MNHNY and CDR2 SVGAGI (reference sequence). The CDR3 is 16 residues long. Trimming removed 4 bases from V and 0 bases from J; junction bases left unmatched: 8. In DNA, the CDR3 is TGTGCCAGCAGTTTTCGACAGGGTAGCATGAACACTGAAGCTTTCTTT. Encoded protein: CASSFRQGSMNTEAFF.

The table lists this clone with a count of one. The rearrangement uses TRBV11-3 and TRBJ1-6; unclear D gene. The CDR3 extends over 18 amino acids. The V gene lost 5 bases and the J gene lost 7 bases, with 24 bases spanning the gap. Germline V gene data show CDR1 as SGHNT and CDR2 as YENEEA. CDR3 DNA: TGTGCCAGCAGCCACCCGGGCGAGGGTTTGGCCGGCAATTCACCCCTCCACTTT. Translation gives CASSHPGEGLAGNSPLHF.

The chain joins TRBV6-5 to TRBJ1-2; 9 bases agree with TRBD1. The CDR3 loop spans 13 amino acids. V dropped 6 bases and J dropped 8; count of bases not matched to a gene: 7. Per germline, CDR1 MNHEY and CDR2 SVGAGI. CDR3: CASRQGATGGYTF. CDR3 nucleotide sequence: TGTGCCAGCAGACAGGGGGCCACCGGGGGCTACACCTTC.

CDR3 amino acids: CASSERTGAHYNEQFF. CDR3 nucleotides: TGTGCCAGCAGTGAACGTACAGGGGCCCACTACAATGAGCAGTTCTTC. This sequence joins TRBV6-4 and TRBJ2-1; 7 bases match TRBD1. The CDR3 runs to 16 residues. Germline-derived CDR1 and CDR2 are MRHNA and SNTAGT. The V and J ends lost 3 bases and 3 bases, in that order; junction bases with no gene match: 8.

The genes are TRBV15 and TRBJ1-6, with D possibly matching TRBD1 (5 bases). Germline values: CDR1 LNHNV, CDR2 YYDKDF (reference sequence). Trimming took 1 base from V and 4 from J, leaving 11 bases between them. The CDR3 is made up of 16 amino acids. The DNA of the CDR3 is TGTGCCACCAGCAGAGCTCAGGGAAATTATAATTCACCCCTCCACTTT. It is translated as CATSRAQGNYNSPLHF.

The chain joins TRBV5-1 to TRBJ1-1, with 7 nucleotides matching TRBD1. Germline assignment: CDR1 SGHRS and CDR2 YFSETQ. V lost 4 bases, J lost 1 base, and 7 bases stayed unmatched. The CDR3 extends over 15 amino acids. The CDR3 here is CASSPLAGGNTEAFF. In nucleotides, the CDR3 is TGCGCCAGCAGCCCGTTGGCAGGGGGGAACACTGAAGCTTTCTTT.

The V and J genes are TRBV4-1 and TRBJ2-2; D is possibly TRBD2 (6 bases). Trimming cost V 1 base and J 1 base, with 7 bases left between them. The germline V gene encodes CDR1 MGHRA and CDR2 YSYEKL. This CDR3 has 15 residues. As DNA, the CDR3 is TGCGCCAGCAGCCAAGCGGGAGTGAACACCGGGGAGCTGTTTTTT. As protein: CASSQAGVNTGELFF.

The V and J genes are TRBV19 and TRBJ2-3; 9 bases map to TRBD2. V shed 3 bases, J shed 8 bases, and the junction held 6 bases outside the gene matches. CDR3 length: 14 amino acids. Germline CDR1 is LNHDA and CDR2 is SQIVND (reference sequence). CDR3 DNA sequence: TGTGCCAGTAGTATGTTAGCGGGGGTGGCTACGCAGTATTTT. It yields the protein CASSMLAGVATQYF.

Details on this clone: Other DNA sequences within the sample encode an identical CDR3. This chain connects TRBV9 to TRBJ1-2; D is unclear. CDR1 and CDR2 from the germline V gene are SGDLS and YYNGEE. The V gene lost 0 bases and the J gene lost 7 bases, with 10 bases spanning the gap. This CDR3 comprises 13 residues. CDR3 DNA sequence: TGTGCCAGCAGCGTAGCAGCGGGAGCTGGCTACACCTTC. Translated, it gives CASSVAAGAGYTF.

This clone has just a few counts. This sample includes further DNA sequences coding for the same CDR3. The gene calls are TRBV9 and TRBJ2-3; 9 positions match TRBD1. Germline-derived CDR1 and CDR2 are SGDLS and YYNGEE. The CDR3 sequence is 14 residues long. V shed 0 bases, J shed 5 bases, and the junction held 1 base outside the gene matches. DNA of the CDR3: TGTGCCAGCAGCGTAGAGGGACAGGGAGATACGCAGTATTTT. Amino acid sequence: CASSVEGQGDTQYF.